This is a list of T cell receptor beta chains from one sample in a study of T cell changes during pregnancy in multiple sclerosis. Repertoires were generated with immunoSEQ multiplex PCR, while TCRdb's copy carries only in-frame clones and drops some. The repertoire holds around 42,000 clones, with about 90% as singletons. The source material was CD4+ T cells from peripheral blood mononuclear cells, sampled after pregnancy. Source of these receptors: a female donor in good health, enrolled as a control in a pregnancy study. Both conserved end residues are part of each CDR3. A D gene is named only where the DNA matches it firmly. Some rows have no size entry. The others give once, few or many, or a class for an expanded clone.

d_call	v_call	clone_size	j_call	cdr3_aa	cdr3_nt
TRBD1	TRBV5-1	-	TRBJ2-5	CASSSQGAQETQYF	TGCGCCAGCAGCTCACAGGGGGCCCAAGAGACCCAGTACTTC
-	TRBV15	once	TRBJ2-4	CATSRDFQGPRVIAKNIQYF	TGTGCCACCAGCAGAGATTTTCAGGGGCCGCGCGTTATAGCCAAAAACATTCAGTACTTC
TRBD1	TRBV5-1	-	TRBJ2-1	CASSLGGQGGEQFF	TGCGCCAGCAGCTTGGGGGGACAGGGGGGTGAGCAGTTCTTC
TRBD2	TRBV5-5	-	TRBJ2-5	CASSLLTSGGGETQYF	TGTGCCAGCAGCCTCCTAACTAGCGGGGGTGGAGAGACCCAGTACTTC
-	TRBV6-1	-	TRBJ2-3	CASTPRGSTDTQYF	TGTGCCAGCACCCCCAGAGGGAGCACAGATACGCAGTATTTT
-	TRBV11-2	-	TRBJ1-1	CASSLGQGSEAFF	TGTGCCAGCAGCTTAGGTCAGGGATCGGAAGCTTTCTTT
TRBD1	TRBV5-4	-	TRBJ1-2	CASSLGGQGAYYGYTF	TGTGCCAGCAGCCTGGGCGGACAGGGGGCTTACTATGGCTACACCTTC
-	TRBV28	-	TRBJ1-5	CASRPPGDWEPQHF	TGTGCCAGCAGGCCTCCAGGGGATTGGGAGCCCCAGCATTTT
-	TRBV9	-	TRBJ1-4	CASSVSSSYNEKLFF	TGTGCCAGCAGCGTATCCAGTTCGTATAATGAAAAACTGTTTTTT
-	TRBV30	-	TRBJ1-3	CAWSDGSGNTIYF	TGTGCCTGGAGTGACGGCTCTGGAAACACCATATATTTT
TRBD2	TRBV4-2	-	TRBJ2-1	CASSQPWTSDNNEQFF	TGTGCCAGCAGCCAACCTTGGACTAGCGATAACAATGAGCAGTTCTTC
TRBD2	TRBV5-4	-	TRBJ2-5	CASSPDWRGSQETQYF	TGTGCCAGCAGCCCTGACTGGCGGGGGAGCCAAGAGACCCAGTACTTC
-	TRBV4-3	-	TRBJ2-6	CASSQGSTGANVLTF	TGCGCCAGCAGCCAAGGGAGTACTGGGGCCAACGTCCTGACTTTC
TRBD2	TRBV15	-	TRBJ2-1	CATSRDAGEGEQFF	TGTGCCACCAGCAGAGATGCGGGAGAGGGTGAGCAGTTCTTC
TRBD2	TRBV30	-	TRBJ2-1	CAWDFGTSDYYEQFF	TGTGCCTGGGACTTCGGGACTAGCGATTACTATGAGCAGTTCTTC
TRBD2	TRBV7-2	once	TRBJ2-1	CASSLRIAGGNEQFF	TGTGCCAGCAGCTTAAGGATAGCGGGGGGGAATGAGCAGTTCTTC
-	TRBV18	few	TRBJ1-5	CASSLDNNQPQHF	TGTGCCAGCTCACTAGACAATAATCAGCCCCAGCATTTT
-	TRBV28	-	TRBJ2-7	CASSFGRGSYEQYF	TGTGCCAGCAGTTTTGGGCGGGGTTCCTACGAGCAGTACTTC
-	TRBV7-6	-	TRBJ2-1	CASSLERPGGTQQFF	TGTGCCAGCAGCTTAGAAAGGCCAGGCGGGACTCAGCAGTTCTTC
-	TRBV6-5	-	TRBJ2-5	CASSSSGGLSETQYF	TGTGCCAGCAGTTCGTCGGGGGGCCTGTCAGAGACCCAGTACTTC
-	TRBV11-2	-	TRBJ1-5	CASSLTDTGNQPQHF	TGTGCCAGCAGCCTCACGGACACAGGAAATCAGCCCCAGCATTTT
-	TRBV7-6	-	TRBJ2-1	CASTQGGSGANEQFF	TGTGCCAGCACCCAGGGGGGTTCCGGGGCCAATGAGCAGTTCTTC
TRBD1	TRBV5-4	-	TRBJ1-6	CASSHPGQVESPLHF	TGTGCCAGCAGCCACCCGGGACAGGTCGAGTCACCCCTCCACTTT
-	TRBV2	-	TRBJ1-5	CASRETGYSNQPQHF	TGTGCCAGCAGAGAGACAGGTTATAGCAATCAGCCCCAGCATTTT
-	TRBV28	-	TRBJ1-1	CVATGNTEAFF	TGTGTTGCGACGGGGAACACTGAAGCTTTCTTT
-	TRBV6-6	-	TRBJ1-5	CASSSRTSYSNQPQHF	TGTGCCAGCAGTTCCCGGACAAGCTATAGCAATCAGCCCCAGCATTTT
-	TRBV28	-	TRBJ2-1	CASSLYGEQFF	TGTGCCAGCAGTTTGTACGGTGAGCAGTTCTTC
-	TRBV29-1	-	TRBJ2-3	CSASGLFTDTQYF	TGCAGCGCCAGTGGACTTTTCACAGATACGCAGTATTTT
TRBD2	TRBV6-5	-	TRBJ2-1	CASSSPGLTNEQFF	TGTGCCAGCAGTTCACCGGGACTAACCAATGAGCAGTTCTTC
-	TRBV6-5	-	TRBJ2-1	CASSRGQSNEQFF	TGTGCCAGCAGCCGCGGACAGTCAAATGAGCAGTTCTTC
TRBD2	TRBV5-1	-	TRBJ2-2	CASSWTSGGTGELFF	TGCGCCAGCAGCTGGACTAGCGGGGGCACCGGGGAGCTGTTTTTT
TRBD2	TRBV7-6	-	TRBJ2-1	CASSLVSGRALGNEQFF	TGTGCCAGCAGCTTAGTTAGCGGGAGGGCCCTGGGGAATGAGCAGTTCTTC
TRBD2	TRBV5-1	-	TRBJ2-1	CASSLASGGGASDEQFF	TGCGCCAGCAGCTTGGCCTCGGGCGGGGGGGCCTCTGATGAGCAGTTCTTC
TRBD1	TRBV19	-	TRBJ2-7	CASSIYPGGNYEQYF	TGTGCCAGTAGTATCTACCCAGGGGGCAACTACGAGCAGTACTTC
-	TRBV10-1	-	TRBJ2-3	CASSVEGPMDTQYF	TGCGCCAGCAGTGTCGAGGGTCCAATGGATACGCAGTATTTT
-	TRBV27	-	TRBJ1-1	CASSFPGSTEAFF	TGTGCCAGCAGTTTCCCTGGCAGCACTGAAGCTTTCTTT
-	TRBV30	few	TRBJ1-2	CAWSDRGGGYTF	TGTGCCTGGAGTGACAGAGGGGGAGGCTACACCTTC
-	TRBV19	-	TRBJ2-2	CASSGSNTGELFF	TGTGCCAGTAGCGGGAGCAACACCGGGGAGCTGTTTTTT
-	TRBV27	-	TRBJ2-7	CASHTTGSGEQYF	TGTGCCAGCCATACCACAGGGTCTGGGGAGCAGTACTTC
TRBD1	TRBV7-8	-	TRBJ1-1	CASSLGGTGPGTEAFF	TGTGCCAGCAGCTTGGGGGGGACAGGGCCCGGCACTGAAGCTTTCTTT
TRBD1	TRBV6-4	-	TRBJ2-7	CASRGQSYYEQYF	TGTGCCAGCAGGGGACAGAGTTACTACGAGCAGTACTTC
TRBD1	TRBV28	-	TRBJ2-7	CASSGTGSPTYEQYF	TGTGCCAGCAGTGGGACAGGTTCCCCTACCTACGAGCAGTACTTC
TRBD1	TRBV5-1	-	TRBJ1-1	CASSGPGQTNTEAFF	TGCGCCAGCAGCGGACCGGGACAGACCAACACTGAAGCTTTCTTT
-	TRBV4-3	-	TRBJ2-1	CASSQAWASPAEQFF	TGCGCCAGCAGCCAAGCTTGGGCGAGCCCAGCTGAGCAGTTCTTC
TRBD1	TRBV11-3	-	TRBJ2-7	CASSPGQGYEQYF	TGTGCCAGCAGTCCCGGACAGGGCTACGAGCAGTACTTC
-	TRBV19	-	TRBJ2-5	CASSIGRGETQYF	TGTGCCAGTAGTATAGGCAGGGGAGAGACCCAGTACTTC
TRBD2	TRBV5-4	-	TRBJ2-5	CASSLADTSGRKTQYF	TGTGCCAGCAGCTTGGCCGATACTAGCGGGAGGAAGACCCAGTACTTC
-	TRBV21-1	-	TRBJ2-7	CASRKGGQETALVENSYEQYF	TGTGCCAGCAGAAAAGGCGGACAGGAGACAGCCCTTGTTGAGAATTCCTACGAGCAGTACTTC
-	TRBV14	-	TRBJ1-2	CASSQVDSYGYTF	TGTGCCAGCAGCCAAGTAGACAGCTATGGCTACACCTTC
-	TRBV4-3	-	TRBJ2-7	CASSQVQFSYEQYF	TGCGCCAGCAGCCAAGTTCAGTTCTCCTACGAGCAGTACTTC
-	TRBV10-3	-	TRBJ2-7	CAISDTGQGRHHEQYF	TGTGCCATCAGTGACACGGGACAAGGGCGCCACCACGAGCAGTACTTC
TRBD1	TRBV5-1	-	TRBJ2-1	CASSLDSGQGSAEQFF	TGCGCCAGCAGCTTGGACTCGGGACAGGGTTCGGCTGAGCAGTTCTTC
-	TRBV28	-	TRBJ1-2	CASSPGRTDYGYTF	TGTGCCAGCAGTCCCGGGAGGACGGACTATGGCTACACCTTC
TRBD2	TRBV5-1	-	TRBJ2-1	CASSLMTLAGLYNEQFF	TGCGCCAGCAGCTTAATGACCCTAGCGGGGCTTTACAATGAGCAGTTCTTC
-	TRBV5-4	few	TRBJ1-1	CASSLDSRNTEAFF	TGTGCCAGCAGCTTGGACTCTCGCAACACTGAAGCTTTCTTT